This is a list of T cell receptor beta chains from one sample in a study of blood T cell repertoires in COVID-19. The repertoire was sequenced with immunoSEQ multiplex PCR; TCRdb's copy has only in-frame clones and lacks some. Of about 240,000 clones listed, approximately 80% are singletons. Sequencing was carried out using peripheral blood. Receptors were obtained from a man younger than 45 who had recovered from COVID-19. Both conserved end residues are part of each CDR3. D genes are given only for firm matches. Clone size is given for some rows only: seen once, a few or many times, or a class if the clone is expanded.

J | D | length | size | V | CDR3 | DNA
TRBJ2-3 | TRBD2 | 14 | NA | TRBV9 | CASSTGLAGDTQYF | TGTGCCAGCAGCACAGGACTAGCGGGGGATACGCAGTATTTT
TRBJ2-7 | NA | 15 | NA | TRBV4-1 | CASSQTSGSFNEQYF | TGCGCCAGCAGCCAAACATCGGGGTCGTTCAACGAGCAGTACTTC
TRBJ2-1 | NA | 17 | NA | TRBV15 | CATSRDFRTRSYNEQFF | TGTGCCACCAGCAGAGATTTCCGGACAAGATCCTACAATGAGCAGTTCTTC
TRBJ1-2 | NA | 13 | NA | TRBV28 | CASSVPPNYGYTF | TGTGCCAGCAGCGTTCCCCCTAACTATGGCTACACCTTC
TRBJ2-7 | TRBD1 | 13 | few | TRBV5-1 | CASQTGTGGVEYF | TGCGCCAGCCAGACCGGGACAGGGGGAGTGGAGTACTTC
TRBJ2-5 | TRBD1 | 16 | NA | TRBV28 | CASRSPGQGASETQYF | TGTGCCAGCAGGTCTCCGGGACAGGGGGCATCAGAGACCCAGTACTTC
TRBJ1-2 | NA | 15 | NA | TRBV9 | CASSVAPGTNYGYTF | TGTGCCAGCAGCGTAGCTCCAGGCACCAACTATGGCTACACCTTC
TRBJ2-2 | TRBD2 | 16 | NA | TRBV7-6 | CASSLGAGVNTGELFF | TGTGCCAGCAGCTTAGGAGCGGGGGTGAACACCGGGGAGCTGTTTTTT
TRBJ2-1 | TRBD2 | 16 | NA | TRBV19 | CASSIMGGGSYNEQFF | TGTGCCAGTAGTATTATGGGGGGGGGATCCTACAATGAGCAGTTCTTC
TRBJ1-1 | NA | 14 | NA | TRBV7-9 | CASSEDTPNTEAFF | TGTGCCAGCAGCGAGGACACCCCGAACACTGAAGCTTTCTTT
TRBJ2-7 | NA | 11 | few | TRBV2 | CASRWGAEQYF | TGTGCCAGCAGGTGGGGAGCCGAGCAGTACTTC
TRBJ1-4 | NA | 15 | once | TRBV28 | CASSLAGAANEKLFF | TGTGCCAGCAGTTTAGCGGGGGCTGCTAATGAAAAACTGTTTTTT
TRBJ1-1 | TRBD1 | 13 | NA | TRBV19 | CASIVTGGTEAFF | TGTGCCAGTATAGTGACAGGGGGGACTGAAGCTTTCTTT
TRBJ2-1 | NA | 13 | NA | TRBV18 | CASSPPSRFEQFF | TGTGCCAGCTCTCCTCCGTCTAGATTTGAGCAGTTCTTC
TRBJ1-2 | NA | 15 | NA | TRBV9 | CASSPDPGDNYGYTF | TGTGCCAGCAGCCCCGACCCAGGGGATAACTATGGCTACACCTTC
TRBJ1-4 | NA | 16 | NA | TRBV6-1 | CASSELVLGGNEKLFF | TGTGCCAGCAGTGAGCTTGTTTTGGGCGGGAATGAAAAACTGTTTTTT
TRBJ1-1 | TRBD1 | 13 | NA | TRBV28 | CASIPGGRFEAFF | TGTGCCAGCATCCCAGGGGGCAGGTTTGAAGCTTTCTTT
TRBJ2-3 | NA | 15 | NA | TRBV9 | CASSVGTPSADTQYF | TGTGCCAGCAGCGTAGGGACACCTTCGGCAGATACGCAGTATTTT
TRBJ1-1 | TRBD1 | 17 | once | TRBV18 | CASSLQHRGLGDTEAFF | TGTGCCAGCTCCCTACAACACAGGGGGCTTGGAGACACTGAAGCTTTCTTT
TRBJ1-1 | NA | 14 | NA | TRBV28 | CASSPGGAITEAFF | TGTGCCAGCAGTCCCGGGGGGGCCATCACTGAAGCTTTCTTT